This T cell receptor (beta chain) was retrieved from a study of human T cells and chemical hapten exposure. TCRdb reanalysed the RACE reads using MiXCR and keeps one entry per CDR3 protein. In the table there are about 290,000 distinct CDR3 sequences, 7.7% of which are singletons. Per the germline V gene, CDR1 is LGHNA and CDR2 is YSLEER. V gave up 4 bases and J gave up 3 bases, with 15 bases separating them. There are 15 residues in the CDR3. The time point is: pre-sensitization, week 0. As to treatment: therapeutic diphenylcyclopropenone sensitization with weekly scalp DPC. The rearrangement uses TRBV4-3 and TRBJ1-2, with TRBD1 as a possible D gene (5 bases). The clonotype originates from a young man with alopecia areata. Some clones in this sample may be carry-over from other donors' samples. The sample in question was whole blood, obtained in connection with sensitization to the hapten diphenylcyclopropenone (DPC). The CDR3 loop reads CASSPGRGGHYGYTF. The CDR3 nucleotides read TGCGCCAGCAGCCCAGGCCGGGGCGGACACTATGGCTACACCTTC.